The 6 T cell receptor beta chains presented below share a single source sample, sequenced in a study of OX40 agonist ivuxolimab in advanced cancers. Method: immunoSEQ multiplex PCR; TCRdb's copy keeps in-frame clones and lacks some. The sample shows around 20,000 clones, about 86% of them seen only once. Sequences were derived from CD4+ or CD8+ T cells sorted from blood, sampled in a trial of the OX40 agonist ivuxolimab. The origin of the receptors is an adult with an advanced solid tumor such as melanoma, head and neck, liver or kidney cancer.

The chain has TRBV29-1 and TRBJ2-2; the D gene could be TRBD1 or TRBD2 (6 bases each). Trimming took off 0 bases at V and 4 bases at J, with 12 bases between the two ends. Germline V gives CDR1 SQVTM, CDR2 ANQGSEA. This CDR3 is 15 amino acids long. DNA of the CDR3: TGCAGCGTTGAAGATTTACGGGGGCGCACCGGGGAGCTGTTTTTT. Protein product: CSVEDLRGRTGELFF.

This clone has more than one count but fewer than ten. The CDR3 reads CASSSTAGYEQYF. The CDR3 DNA is TGTGCCAGCAGCTCCACCGCAGGCTACGAGCAGTACTTC. The genes are TRBV6-1 and TRBJ2-7; D remains unclear. V was trimmed by 6 bases and J by 3 bases, leaving 12 bases between them. This CDR3 has 13 residues. Germline V gene sequence: CDR1 MNHNS, CDR2 SASEGT.

The genes are TRBV11-2 and TRBJ2-7; D is tentatively TRBD1 or TRBD2 (5 bases each). The CDR3 runs to 16 residues. Germline values: CDR1 SGHAT, CDR2 FQNNGV. With 3 bases removed from V and 0 bases from J, the gap between germline ends came to 15 bases. Here the CDR3 reads CASSLVGGGSSYEQYF. CDR3 coding DNA: TGTGCCAGCAGCTTGGTGGGTGGGGGTAGCTCCTACGAGCAGTACTTC.

This clone has a single count. This sequence joins TRBV2 and TRBJ1-6, with TRBD1 matching 9 bases. Trimming took 3 bases from V and 0 from J; bases not matched to a gene: 9. The CDR3 runs to 19 residues. Germline V CDR1 and CDR2: SNHLY, FYNNEI. The CDR3 sequence is CASSDPGQGMGSYNSPLHF. The CDR3, as DNA: TGTGCCAGCAGTGATCCGGGACAGGGAATGGGCTCCTATAATTCACCCCTCCACTTT.

This rearrangement joins TRBV7-9 to TRBJ1-5; D call uncertain. Trimming removed 5 bases at V and 5 bases at J, with 13 bases between. CDR1 SEHNR and CDR2 FQNEAQ come from the germline V gene (reference sequence). This CDR3 has 14 amino acids. CDR3 amino acids: CASSVTGPDQPQHF. The CDR3 DNA is TGTGCCAGCAGCGTCACCGGGCCTGATCAGCCCCAGCATTTT.

The V and J genes are TRBV7-6 and TRBJ1-1; D gene unclear. CDR3 length: 14 residues. V was clipped by 3 bases and J by 1 base, with 9 bases between them. Germline V CDR1 and CDR2: SGHVS, FNYEAQ. This CDR3 is CASSFGMGNTEAFF. For the CDR3, the DNA is TGTGCCAGCAGCTTCGGGATGGGGAACACTGAAGCTTTCTTT.